The clone carrying this TCR beta chain was seen at least ten times. This sample was taken from a study of T cells after yellow fever vaccination. The CDR3 contains 13 residues. V was trimmed by 5 bases and J by 1 base, leaving 8 bases between them. The germline CDR1 and CDR2 sequences are SGHTA and FQGTGA. TCRdb processed the 5' RACE reads anew with MiXCR; each CDR3 protein has one entry. The profile shows about 22,000 distinct CDR3 sequences, 4% to 6% of them singletons. This receptor was obtained from a man between 18 and 35 years old who received the YFV17D yellow fever vaccine. This chain links TRBV7-3 with TRBJ1-2, with no clear D. Sequenced material: PBMCs, either bulk or a sorted T-cell subset (CD4+, CD8+, memory, or dextramer-sorted; not recorded which), taken about 49 days after the first yellow fever vaccination. Here the CDR3 DNA reads TGTGCCAGCAGCCTCGACAATAACTATGGCTACACCTTC. Residues: CASSLDNNYGYTF.